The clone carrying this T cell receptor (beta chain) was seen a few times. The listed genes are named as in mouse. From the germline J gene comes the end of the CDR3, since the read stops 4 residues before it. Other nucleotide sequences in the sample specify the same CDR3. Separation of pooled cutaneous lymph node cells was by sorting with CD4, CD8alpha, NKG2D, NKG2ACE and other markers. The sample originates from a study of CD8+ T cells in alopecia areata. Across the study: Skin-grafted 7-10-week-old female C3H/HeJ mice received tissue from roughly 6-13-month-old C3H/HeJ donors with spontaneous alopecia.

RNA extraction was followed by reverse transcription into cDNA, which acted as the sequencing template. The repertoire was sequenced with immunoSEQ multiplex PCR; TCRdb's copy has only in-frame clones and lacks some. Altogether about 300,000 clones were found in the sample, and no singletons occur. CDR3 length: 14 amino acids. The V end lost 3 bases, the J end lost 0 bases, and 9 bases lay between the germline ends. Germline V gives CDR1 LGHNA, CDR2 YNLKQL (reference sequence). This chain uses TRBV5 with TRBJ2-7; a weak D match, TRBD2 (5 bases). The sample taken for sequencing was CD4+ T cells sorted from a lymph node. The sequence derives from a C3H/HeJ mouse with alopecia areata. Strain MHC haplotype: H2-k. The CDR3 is CASSHSGSSYEQYF. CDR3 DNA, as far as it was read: TGTGCCAGCAGCCACTCTGGGAGCTCCTAT.